This TCR beta chain stems from a study of T cell responses to AZD1222 COVID-19 vaccine. Notes on the study in general: In a largely white British group with more females than males, clonal diversity was possibly underestimated. Regions 160-218 and 743-854 held dominance among vaccine-associated CD4 TCRs, which spanned spike. Repertoires were obtained solely post-peak T cell response. Regions left unmutated in variants are reportedly the target of nearly half of spike-specific TCRs.

Regarding this clone: What it binds is unknown.

The CDR3 is 16 amino acids. J lost 4 bases, V lost 0 bases, and 8 bases had no gene match. Germline CDR1 is LGHDT and CDR2 is YNNKEL (reference sequence). The repertoire was sequenced with immunoSEQ multiplex PCR; TCRdb's copy has only in-frame clones and lacks some. The sample records about 97,000 clones, around nine tenths being singletons. The receptor was isolated from an adult in good health. Sequencing used peripheral blood, obtained on day 0 of AZD1222 vaccination. J is TRBJ1-2 and V is TRBV3-1 (or the pseudogene TRBV3-2); the match to TRBD1 covers 7 bases. The DNA of the CDR3 is TGTGCCAGCAGCCAAGATCACGCCAGGGGGTCCTATGGCTACACCTTC. Translation: CASSQDHARGSYGYTF.